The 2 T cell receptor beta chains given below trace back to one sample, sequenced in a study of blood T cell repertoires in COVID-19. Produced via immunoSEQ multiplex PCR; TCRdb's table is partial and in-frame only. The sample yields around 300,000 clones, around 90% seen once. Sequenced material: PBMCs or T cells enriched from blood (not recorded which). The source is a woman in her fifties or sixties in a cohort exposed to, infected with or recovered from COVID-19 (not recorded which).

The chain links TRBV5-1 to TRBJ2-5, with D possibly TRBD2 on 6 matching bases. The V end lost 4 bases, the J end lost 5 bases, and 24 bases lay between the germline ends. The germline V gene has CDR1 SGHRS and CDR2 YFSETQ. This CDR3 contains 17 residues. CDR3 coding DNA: TGCGCCAGCAGCAACAGGAATAGCGGCCGAGAGGCGGAGACCCAGTACTTC. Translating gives CASSNRNSGREAETQYF.

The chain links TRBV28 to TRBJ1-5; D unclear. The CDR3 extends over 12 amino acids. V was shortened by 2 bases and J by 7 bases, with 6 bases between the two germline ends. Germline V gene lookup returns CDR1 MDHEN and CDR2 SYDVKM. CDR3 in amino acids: CASSLIHQPQHF. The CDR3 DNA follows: TGTGCCAGCAGTTTAATACACCAGCCCCAGCATTTT.